These T cell receptor beta chains were read from a single sample in a study of PD-L1 blockade in urothelial cancer. Only in-frame clones appear in the TCRdb table, and some are missing; sequencing was by immunoSEQ multiplex PCR. This table has roughly 26,000 clones, roughly 85% appearing once. Sample: PBMCs, taken around atezolizumab (anti-PD-L1) treatment. The receptor source for this set is a man in his forties or fifties with urothelial cancer. The CDR3 runs from the conserved cysteine through the conserved F or W. A D gene is named only where the DNA matches it firmly. Where a row states a size, it is once, few, many or the class of an expanded clone; other rows omit it.

>NA|TRBJ2-7|NA|TRBV6-1
TGTGCCAGCAACACGTTCTACGAGCAGTACTTC
CASNTFYEQYF
>NA|TRBJ2-3|TRBD2|TRBV9
TGTGCCAGCGGGGGGGACTACTCGCGCACAGATACGCAGTATTTT
CASGGDYSRTDTQYF
>NA|TRBJ1-1|NA|TRBV13
TGTGCCAGCAGCTTAGGGGGGGGTAACACTGAAGCTTTCTTT
CASSLGGGNTEAFF
>few|TRBJ1-2|NA|TRBV5-1
TGCGCCAGCAGCTTAAACGGCTATGGCTACACCTTC
CASSLNGYGYTF
>NA|TRBJ1-4|NA|TRBV5-1
TGCGCCAGCAGCCCGCTGAGGGCAACTAATGAAAAACTGTTTTTT
CASSPLRATNEKLFF
>NA|TRBJ2-7|NA|TRBV13
TGTGCCAGCAGCTCCGAGGGCCCACTAGTCACCTACGAGCAGTACTTC
CASSSEGPLVTYEQYF
>NA|TRBJ2-1|TRBD1|TRBV19
TGTGCCAGTAGCGCCGGGACAGTGAGACCTCCTTCCTACAATGAGCAGTTCTTC
CASSAGTVRPPSYNEQFF
>NA|TRBJ2-7|TRBD1|TRBV25-1
TGTGCCAGCAGTAAGGGACAGGGGATCTACGAGCAGTACTTC
CASSKGQGIYEQYF
>NA|TRBJ2-3|TRBD1|TRBV10-1
TGCGCCAGCAGTGAGTCGGGACAGGTCACAGATACGCAGTATTTT
CASSESGQVTDTQYF
>NA|TRBJ2-7|TRBD1|TRBV27
TGTGCCAGCAGTTTACGTCAGGGGGCGCTCGAGCAGTACTTC
CASSLRQGALEQYF
>NA|TRBJ1-2|NA|TRBV10-3
TGTGCCATCAGGCCCAATGCCGAGGCTAACTATGGCTACACCTTC
CAIRPNAEANYGYTF
>NA|TRBJ1-5|TRBD1|TRBV19
TGTGCCAGTAGCCAACAGGGGTTCTACCAGCCCCAGCATTTT
CASSQQGFYQPQHF
>NA|TRBJ1-3|NA|TRBV6-5
TGTGCCAGCAGTCCAGGGGTTTCTGGAAACACCATATATTTT
CASSPGVSGNTIYF
>once|TRBJ2-7|NA|TRBV7-8
TGTGCCAGCAGCTCCACCGGACTATCGACGACCTACGAGCAGTACTTC
CASSSTGLSTTYEQYF
>NA|TRBJ2-1|TRBD2|TRBV27
TGTGCCAGCAGTTTTGCCGGACTAGCGGCCAATGAGCAGTTCTTC
CASSFAGLAANEQFF
>NA|TRBJ2-3|NA|TRBV27
TGTGCCAGCAGTTCCGGGAAGTACACAGATACGCAGTATTTT
CASSSGKYTDTQYF
>once|TRBJ2-5|TRBD1|TRBV15
TGTGCCACCAGCAGTACTACGGGACAGGGACTGTTCCGGACCCAGTACTTC
CATSSTTGQGLFRTQYF
>once|TRBJ2-2|TRBD1|TRBV30
TGTGCCTGGAGTGTAGGTTACAGGGGTCACACCGGGGAGCTGTTTTTT
CAWSVGYRGHTGELFF
>NA|TRBJ1-6|NA|TRBV7-8
TGTGCCAGCAGCCCGAACCCGACAGAAAATTCACCCCTCCACTTT
CASSPNPTENSPLHF
>NA|TRBJ1-6|NA|TRBV6-6
TGTGCCAGCAGGCCCAAGGGGCAGGGTTCACCCCTCCACTTT
CASRPKGQGSPLHF
>few|TRBJ2-5|TRBD1|TRBV5-1
TGCGCCAGCAGCTCATTCGGGACAGGGGGAAAGGAAGAGACCCAGTACTTC
CASSSFGTGGKEETQYF
>NA|TRBJ2-7|TRBD1|TRBV19
TGTGCCACCGAGGGACAGGGTACCTACGAGCAGTACTTC
CATEGQGTYEQYF
>NA|TRBJ1-2|NA|TRBV19
TGTGCCAGTAGTGTGCAGGGAATGTATGGCTACACCTTC
CASSVQGMYGYTF
>NA|TRBJ2-1|NA|TRBV7-6
TGTGCCAGCAGCTTAGTGGGGGGTGAGCAGTTCTTC
CASSLVGGEQFF
>NA|TRBJ2-7|NA|TRBV18
TGTGCCAGCTCACCATGTAAAATCTACGAGCAGTACTTC
CASSPCKIYEQYF
>NA|TRBJ1-2|TRBD1|TRBV18
TGTGCCAGCTCACTGACAGGGCGGCATAACTATGGCTACACCTTC
CASSLTGRHNYGYTF
>NA|TRBJ2-7|NA|TRBV11-2
TGTGCCAGCAGCTCCGTCCGGAGGAGCTCCTACGAGCAGTACTTC
CASSSVRRSSYEQYF
>NA|TRBJ2-7|TRBD1|TRBV5-1
TGCGCCAGCAGGGCCGGGACAGGGAGCTACGAGCAGTACTTC
CASRAGTGSYEQYF
>NA|TRBJ1-2|NA|TRBV18
TGTGCCAGCTCACCACGAAATGGGGCAGCCCGAATTCAAGATGGCTACACCTTC
CASSPRNGAARIQDGYTF
>NA|TRBJ2-2|TRBD1|TRBV6-4
TGTGCCAGCAGTGAAGGCAGGGGGTCCGGGGAGCTGTTTTTT
CASSEGRGSGELFF
>NA|TRBJ2-2|NA|TRBV29-1
TGCAGCGCGGGATCCGGGACCGGGGAGCTGTTTTTT
CSAGSGTGELFF
>NA|TRBJ1-3|TRBD1|TRBV5-1
TGCGCCAGCAGGAAGACAGGGGGCGAGAAAATAAGCTCTGGAAACACCATATATTTT
CASRKTGGEKISSGNTIYF
>NA|TRBJ2-7|TRBD2|TRBV5-5
TGTGCCAGCAGCCCCGGGAGGGCCGTCGAGCAGTACTTC
CASSPGRAVEQYF
>NA|TRBJ2-3|TRBD2|TRBV7-9
TGTGCCAGCAGCTCTGGGACTAGCGGGGGCACAGATACGCAGTATTTT
CASSSGTSGGTDTQYF
>medium-sized|TRBJ1-2|NA|TRBV10-2
TGCGCCAGCAGTCGGGACACCCTAAGCGGCTACACCTTC
CASSRDTLSGYTF
>NA|TRBJ2-3|NA|TRBV19
TGTGCCAGTAGTTCCCCAGGAAAATATACAGATACGCAGTATTTT
CASSSPGKYTDTQYF
>NA|TRBJ1-2|NA|TRBV14
TGTGCCAGCAGCCACGGCAGGGCGGGGGGCTACACCTTC
CASSHGRAGGYTF